This T cell receptor (beta chain) was documented in a study of graft-versus-host responses after intestinal transplantation. Study details: Each transplant was multivisceral, liver-intestinal, or isolated intestinal.

Here immunoSEQ multiplex PCR was the method, and the copy in TCRdb shows in-frame clones only, minus some. The data hold just over 15,000 clones, with about 67% observed a single time. Study-wide points: Recipient marrow contained GvH clones, some of which appeared first in ileum or blood. Within the allografts of patients who had graft-donor T cell macrochimerism, graft-versus-host to host-versus-graft clonal ratios were high.

The V gene lost 3 bases and the J gene lost 1 base, with 15 bases spanning the gap. Germline-derived CDR1 and CDR2 are SQVTM and ANQGSEA. This CDR3 contains 15 residues. Intraepithelial and lamina propria lymphocytes were released after the graft tissue was processed. This clone was recorded once. The antigen is unknown. This sample comprised ileum tissue, obtained 14 days after transplant. The source is a human patient who received an intestinal transplant, so some T cells may come from the graft donor. J is TRBJ1-1 and V is TRBV29-1; TRBD1 might be the D (6 bases). The CDR3 DNA reads TGCAGCGTTGAGGGAGGTGCAGGGGCGAACACTGAAGCTTTCTTT. This sequence encodes CSVEGGAGANTEAFF.